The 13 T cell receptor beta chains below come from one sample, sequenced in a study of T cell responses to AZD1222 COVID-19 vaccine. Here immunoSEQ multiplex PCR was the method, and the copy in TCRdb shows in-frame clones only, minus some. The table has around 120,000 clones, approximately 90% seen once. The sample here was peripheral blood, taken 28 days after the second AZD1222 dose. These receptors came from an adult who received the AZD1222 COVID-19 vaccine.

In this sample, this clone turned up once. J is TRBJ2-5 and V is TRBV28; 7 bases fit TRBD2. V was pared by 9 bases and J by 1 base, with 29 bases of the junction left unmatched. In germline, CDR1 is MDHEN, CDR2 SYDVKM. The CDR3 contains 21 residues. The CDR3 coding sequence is TGTGCCAGAGACCGGCTGCTTTTATCGGTTGAGCGGGATAATACCCAAGAGACCCAGTACTTC. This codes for CARDRLLLSVERDNTQETQYF. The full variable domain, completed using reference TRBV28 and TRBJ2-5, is DVKVTQSSRYLVKRTGEKVFLECVQDMDHENMFWYRQDPGLGLRLIYFSYDVKMKEKGDIPEGYSVSREKKERFSLILESASTNQTSMYLCARDRLLLSVERDNTQETQYFGPGTRLLVL.

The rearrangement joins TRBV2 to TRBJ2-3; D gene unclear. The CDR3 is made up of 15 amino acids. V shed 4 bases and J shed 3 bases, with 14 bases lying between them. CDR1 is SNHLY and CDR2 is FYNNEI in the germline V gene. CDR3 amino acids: CASSVGRSETDTQYF. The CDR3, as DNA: TGTGCCAGCAGTGTAGGGCGAAGCGAGACAGATACGCAGTATTTT.

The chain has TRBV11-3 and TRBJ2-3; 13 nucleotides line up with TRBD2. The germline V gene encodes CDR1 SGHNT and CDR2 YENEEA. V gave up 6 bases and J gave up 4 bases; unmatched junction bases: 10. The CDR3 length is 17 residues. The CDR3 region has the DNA TGTGCCAGCAGTCCTGGACTAGCGGGAGTGTTGGCAGATACGCAGTATTTT. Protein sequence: CASSPGLAGVLADTQYF.

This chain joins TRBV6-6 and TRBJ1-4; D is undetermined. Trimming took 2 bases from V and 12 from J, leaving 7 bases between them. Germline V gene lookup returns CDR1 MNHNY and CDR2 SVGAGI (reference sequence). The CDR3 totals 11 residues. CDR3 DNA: TGTGCCAGCAGTTACGGCTTCGAACTGTTTTTT. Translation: CASSYGFELFF.

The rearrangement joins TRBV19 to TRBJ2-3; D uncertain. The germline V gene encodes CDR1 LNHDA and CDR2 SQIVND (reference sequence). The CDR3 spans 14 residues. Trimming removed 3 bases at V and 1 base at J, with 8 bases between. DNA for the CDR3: TGTGCCAGTAGTATCGACGCCCGCACAGATACGCAGTATTTT. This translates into CASSIDARTDTQYF.

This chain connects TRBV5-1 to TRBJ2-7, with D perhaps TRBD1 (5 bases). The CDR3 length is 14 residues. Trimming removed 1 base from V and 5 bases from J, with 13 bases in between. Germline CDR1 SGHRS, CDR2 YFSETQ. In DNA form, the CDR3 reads TGCGCCAGCAGCTTGCAGGGCATAGTAAACGAGCAGTACTTC. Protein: CASSLQGIVNEQYF.

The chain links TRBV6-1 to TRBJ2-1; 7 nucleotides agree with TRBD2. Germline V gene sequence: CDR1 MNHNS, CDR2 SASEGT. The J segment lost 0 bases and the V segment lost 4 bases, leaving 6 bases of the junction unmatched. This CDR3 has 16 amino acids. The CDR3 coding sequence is TGTGCCAGCAGTGTTATAGCGGGTAGCTCCTACAATGAGCAGTTCTTC. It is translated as CASSVIAGSSYNEQFF.

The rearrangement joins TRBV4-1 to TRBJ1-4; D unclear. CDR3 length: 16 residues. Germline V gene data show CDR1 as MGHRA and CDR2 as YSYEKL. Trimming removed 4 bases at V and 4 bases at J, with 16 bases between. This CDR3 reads CASSLDGPRNNEKLFF. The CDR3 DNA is TGCGCCAGCAGCCTCGACGGACCGAGAAATAATGAAAAACTGTTTTTT.

The CDR3 nucleotides read TGCGCCAGCAGCTCCCGGGGCACAGATACGCAGTATTTT. Translated: CASSSRGTDTQYF. This sequence joins TRBV5-1 and TRBJ2-3; D is ambiguous. V lost 3 bases, J lost 1 base, and 6 bases lay in between. Per germline, CDR1 SGHRS and CDR2 YFSETQ. This CDR3 spans 13 amino acids.

CDR3 protein: CASSLAGGSETQYF. The CDR3 region has the DNA TGTGCCAGCAGTCTAGCGGGAGGATCCGAGACCCAGTACTTC. The J gene is TRBJ2-5, the V gene TRBV27, with 11 nucleotides matching TRBD2. With 5 bases clipped from V and 5 bases from J, the junction kept 4 bases outside the gene matches. The CDR3 has 14 residues. Germline CDR1 is MNHEY and CDR2 is SMNVEV (reference sequence).

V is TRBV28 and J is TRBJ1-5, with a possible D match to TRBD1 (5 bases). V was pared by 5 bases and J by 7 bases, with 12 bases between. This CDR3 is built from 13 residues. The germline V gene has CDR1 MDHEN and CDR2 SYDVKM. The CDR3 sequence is CASSRHRSQPQHF. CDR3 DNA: TGTGCCAGCAGTAGACACAGGAGCCAGCCCCAGCATTTT.

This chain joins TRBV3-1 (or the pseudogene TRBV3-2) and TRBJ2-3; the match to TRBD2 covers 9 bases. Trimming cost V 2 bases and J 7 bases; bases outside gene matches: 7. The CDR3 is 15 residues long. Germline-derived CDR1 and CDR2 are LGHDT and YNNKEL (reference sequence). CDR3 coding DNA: TGTGCCAGCAGCCAAACTGGTAGCGGGAGAAATACGCAGTATTTT. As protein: CASSQTGSGRNTQYF.

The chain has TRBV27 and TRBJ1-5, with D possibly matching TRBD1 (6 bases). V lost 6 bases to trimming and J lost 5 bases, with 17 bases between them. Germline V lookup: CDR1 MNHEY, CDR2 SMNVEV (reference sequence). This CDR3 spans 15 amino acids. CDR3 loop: CASRTNRDSDQPQHF. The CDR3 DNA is TGTGCCAGCAGAACAAACAGGGATTCAGATCAGCCCCAGCATTTT.